Shown below are 11 T cell receptor beta chains from a single sample sequenced in a study of Graves' ophthalmopathy and Graves' hyperthyroidism. TCR beta CDR3 regions were amplified from RNA transcripts. RT-PCR with HTBI primers came first, then second-round multiplex PCR. TCRdb re-called the multiplex PCR reads with MiXCR, one entry per CDR3 protein. Of approximately 700,000 distinct CDR3 sequences detected, roughly two fifths appear once; the ten largest clones hold approximately 43%. Specimen: peripheral blood. The source is an adult man with Graves' ophthalmopathy.

The chain carries TRBV10-3 and TRBJ1-2, with 10 bases fitting TRBD1. J was trimmed by 2 bases and V by 0 bases; bases with no gene match: 3. Germline CDR1 ENHRY, CDR2 SYGVKD. This CDR3 comprises 16 residues. CDR3 loop: CAISESTGQGNYGYTF. DNA of the CDR3: TGTGCCATCAGTGAGTCGACGGGACAGGGGAACTATGGCTACACCTTC.

The J gene is TRBJ2-2, the V gene TRBV25-1; unclear D gene. The V end was cut by 4 bases, the J end by 2 bases, with 17 bases between. Germline V gives CDR1 MGHDK, CDR2 SYGVNS. CDR3 length equals 17 residues. Here the CDR3 DNA reads TGTGCCAGCAGTGCTAGAGGTCGTTTCGGCAACACCGGGGAGCTGTTTTTT. Protein sequence: CASSARGRFGNTGELFF.

The sample holds a few counts of this clonotype. The CDR3 loop is CASSLPGDTEQYF. In nucleotides, the CDR3 is TGTGCCAGCAGTCTCCCGGGAGATACCGAGCAGTACTTC. The chain links TRBV28 to TRBJ2-7; weak D call: TRBD2 (6 bases). CDR3 size: 13 residues. Trimming cost V 5 bases and J 6 bases, with 14 bases left between them. Germline V CDR1 and CDR2: MDHEN, SYDVKM. The complete variable domain, with remaining parts taken from reference TRBV28 and TRBJ2-7, reads DVKVTQSSRYLVKRTGEKVFLECVQDMDHENMFWYRQDPGLGLRLIYFSYDVKMKEKGDIPEGYSVSREKKERFSLILESASTNQTSMYLCASSLPGDTEQYFGPGTRLTVT.

This clonotype was seen repeatedly, ten times or more. The chain is built from TRBV25-1 and TRBJ1-4; 9 nucleotides align to TRBD1. The J segment lost 12 bases and the V segment lost 2 bases, leaving 7 bases of the junction unmatched. CDR1 is MGHDK, CDR2 SYGVNS, per germline. The CDR3 is 14 residues long. CDR3 region: CASSEPNYRGQLFF. CDR3 nucleotide sequence: TGTGCCAGCAGTGAACCTAATTACAGGGGGCAACTGTTTTTT.

The CDR3 loop is CASSSAGNYNEQFF. For the CDR3, the DNA is TGTGCCAGTAGTTCGGCGGGAAACTACAATGAGCAGTTCTTC. V and J are TRBV19 and TRBJ2-1, with D possibly matching TRBD2 (6 bases). The germline V and J ends were trimmed by 5 bases and 3 bases, with 11 bases remaining between them. The germline gives CDR1 LNHDA, CDR2 SQIVND (reference sequence). The CDR3 runs 14 residues.

Concerning this clonotype: Given a much more abundant clone one base away, this may be a read error. The chain combines TRBV29-1 with TRBJ1-1; D unresolved. The CDR3 runs to 13 residues. Germline V gene sequence: CDR1 SQVTM, CDR2 ANQGSEA. Trimming took off 3 bases at V and 1 base at J, with 9 bases between the two ends. CDR3 sequence (DNA): TGCAGCGTTGACGAGGGATCGAACACTGAAGCTTTCTTT. Its protein product is CSVDEGSNTEAFF.

This clonotype was detected ten times or more. The J gene is TRBJ1-2, the V gene TRBV5-6; 8 nucleotides align to TRBD1. V shed 3 bases and J 13 bases; nucleotides not matched to a gene: 5. The CDR3 consists of 11 residues. CDR1 and CDR2 (germline): SGHDT, YYEEEE. CDR3: CASSSDRASTF. Written as DNA, the CDR3 is TGTGCCAGCAGCTCGGACAGGGCATCCACCTTC. Using reference TRBV5-6 and TRBJ1-2 for the parts outside the CDR3, the full variable domain is DAGVTQSPTHLIKTRGQQVTLRCSPKSGHDTVSWYQQALGQGPQFIFQYYEEEERQRGNFPDRFSGHQFPNYSSELNVNALLLGDSALYLCASSSDRASTFGSGTRLTVV.

This clonotype has just one count. One base away lies a much larger clone, so this may be a sequencing read error. The rearrangement links TRBV19 to TRBJ1-2; D is ambiguous. Germline V CDR1 and CDR2: LNHDA, SQIVND (reference sequence). Trimming took off 6 bases at V and 2 bases at J, with 10 bases between the two ends. This CDR3 region has 13 residues. CDR3 region: CASRSWLNYGYTF. CDR3 coding DNA: TGTGCCAGTAGGTCATGGCTCAACTATGGCTACACCTTC.

CDR3 in DNA: TGTGCCAGCACTACCGGGGTTAGACCCCTCCACTTT. Translation gives CASTTGVRPLHF. This chain links TRBV5-4 with TRBJ1-6; no clear D gene. Germline CDR1 and CDR2: SGHNT and YYREEE (reference sequence). This CDR3 comprises 12 residues. The V end lost 6 bases, the J end lost 12 bases, and 13 bases lay between the germline ends.

This clonotype has only a few counts. The junction departs from the called germline gene at one end, perhaps through a read error. The rearrangement joins TRBV10-3 to TRBJ2-7, with D uncertain. There are 14 residues in the CDR3. The germline V gene has CDR1 ENHRY and CDR2 SYGVKD. The DNA of the CDR3 is TGTGCCAGCAGTGTACAGTACCCGTCCTACGAGCAGTACTTC. Translating gives CASSVQYPSYEQYF.

This clonotype showed up many times. The chain carries TRBV10-3 and TRBJ2-6; D is perhaps TRBD2 (5 bases). The germline V gene encodes CDR1 ENHRY and CDR2 SYGVKD. The V gene lost 3 bases and the J gene lost 4 bases, with 19 bases spanning the gap. This CDR3 is built from 18 residues. This CDR3 is CAISESGRAGSGANVLTF. CDR3 nucleotide sequence: TGTGCCATCAGTGAATCGGGCCGCGCGGGTTCCGGGGCCAACGTCCTGACTTTC.